This is a list of T cell receptor beta chains from one sample in a study of molecular identifiers for immune sequencing clone quantification. TCRdb analysed the PCR reads with MiXCR anew, one entry per CDR3 protein. This table holds some 680,000 distinct CDR3 sequences, about 25% found once. Sequencing used naive CD8+ T cells from blood, with Jurkat cell RNA spiked in. These receptors were obtained from a human donor in good health. Some libraries in this study had Jurkat cell RNA spiked in. Both conserved end residues are part of each CDR3. A D gene is named only where the DNA matches it firmly. Only part of the rows carry a size: once, few, many, or a class if the clone is expanded.

d_gene,abundance,v_gene,j_gene,CDR3aa,CDR3nt
NA,few,TRBV19,TRBJ2-7,CASSIASDYEQYF,TGTGCCAGTAGTATCGCCAGCGATTACGAGCAGTACTTC
NA,many,TRBV20-1,TRBJ2-2,CSARLMGASGELFF,TGCAGTGCTAGACTAATGGGTGCGAGCGGGGAGCTGTTTTTT
NA,NA,TRBV19,TRBJ1-4,CASRGESNEKLFF,TGTGCCAGTAGAGGGGAGTCAAATGAAAAACTGTTTTTT
NA,NA,TRBV4-3,TRBJ2-6,CASSHGSGANVLTF,TGCGCCAGCAGTCACGGCTCTGGGGCCAACGTCCTGACTTTC
NA,few,TRBV4-3,TRBJ1-3,CASSQAHSILRGTIYF,TGCGCCAGCAGCCAAGCCCACAGCATCCTGAGAGGCACCATATATTTT
NA,once,TRBV30,TRBJ2-7,CAWSVGVVGGHYEQYF,TGTGCCTGGAGTGTAGGCGTTGTAGGGGGGCACTACGAGCAGTACTTC
TRBD1,many,TRBV27,TRBJ1-1,CATRGLAAEAFF,TGTGCCACCAGGGGGCTGGCCGCTGAAGCTTTCTTT
NA,many,TRBV4-3,TRBJ2-7,CASSQDTGSEQYF,TGCGCCAGCAGCCAAGATACGGGAAGCGAGCAGTACTTC
TRBD2,many,TRBV20-1,TRBJ2-2,CSARVASGTNTGELFF,TGCAGTGCTAGAGTGGCTAGCGGGACCAACACCGGGGAGCTGTTTTTT
NA,few,TRBV3-1,TRBJ1-2,CASSQDSGRGLYGYTF,TGTGCCAGCAGCCAAGATTCTGGGAGGGGACTCTATGGCTACACCTTC
TRBD1,NA,TRBV6-2/TRBV6-3,TRBJ2-2,CASSYSGQAYGTGELFF,TGTGCCAGCAGTTACTCCGGACAGGCCTATGGAACCGGGGAGCTGTTTTTT
NA,NA,TRBV12-5,TRBJ2-7,CASNKGEWPYEQYF,TGTGCTAGCAACAAGGGGGAGTGGCCCTACGAGCAGTACTTC
TRBD2,few,TRBV7-2,TRBJ2-3,CASSIRGLASDTQYF,TGTGCCAGCAGCATTAGGGGACTAGCATCCGATACGCAGTATTTT
NA,NA,TRBV4-1,TRBJ1-1,CASSPNEGLPEAFF,TGCGCCAGCAGCCCTAATGAGGGACTCCCTGAAGCTTTCTTT
NA,NA,TRBV14,TRBJ2-3,CASSHGRTDTQYF,TGTGCCAGCAGCCACGGGCGCACAGATACGCAGTATTTT
NA,few,TRBV2,TRBJ2-2,CASVGPSGGELFF,TGTGCCAGCGTCGGGCCCTCTGGCGGGGAGCTGTTTTTT
TRBD2,many,TRBV6-2/TRBV6-3,TRBJ2-3,CASSYGGTSWRDTQYF,TGTGCCAGCAGTTACGGGGGGACTAGCTGGAGGGATACGCAGTATTTT
TRBD2,many,TRBV7-6,TRBJ2-6,CASTTTGTSGRGANVLTF,TGTGCCAGCACAACAACCGGGACTAGCGGTCGTGGGGCCAACGTCCTGACTTTC
NA,NA,TRBV20-1,TRBJ2-5,CSATSGHQKETQYF,TGCAGTGCTACCTCGGGACACCAAAAAGAGACCCAGTACTTC
NA,NA,TRBV4-3,TRBJ1-6,CASSQGRSLSSYNSPLHF,TGCGCCAGCAGCCAGGGCAGGAGCCTAAGCTCCTATAATTCACCCCTCCACTTT
NA,many,TRBV7-9,TRBJ2-3,CASILTASTDTQYF,TGTGCCAGCATCCTGACGGCGAGCACAGATACGCAGTATTTT
NA,few,TRBV27,TRBJ1-2,CASSLWEGGMKGYTF,TGTGCCAGCAGTCTCTGGGAGGGTGGCATGAAGGGCTACACCTTC
NA,NA,TRBV9,TRBJ2-3,CASTSTTDTQYF,TGTGCCAGCACTAGCACCACAGATACGCAGTATTTT
NA,NA,TRBV9,TRBJ2-3,CASGSRGFDTLYF,TGTGCCAGCGGCTCCAGAGGGTTTGATACGCTGTATTTT
TRBD2,many,TRBV29-1,TRBJ2-4,CSVAEKGLAGGPTKNIQYF,TGCAGCGTTGCTGAAAAGGGACTAGCGGGGGGGCCAACCAAAAACATTCAGTACTTC
NA,many,TRBV6-5,TRBJ2-7,CASSPDYSYEQYF,TGTGCCAGCAGCCCGGACTACTCCTACGAGCAGTACTTC
NA,NA,TRBV15,TRBJ2-7,CATSREAYSSYEQYF,TGTGCCACCAGCAGAGAGGCGTATAGCTCCTACGAGCAGTACTTC
NA,many,TRBV7-9,TRBJ2-2,CASSLGSPLVTGELFF,TGTGCCAGCAGCTTAGGATCCCCCCTGGTTACCGGGGAGCTGTTTTTT
NA,NA,TRBV5-6,TRBJ2-7,CASSLLRGTSYNEQYF,TGTGCCAGCAGCTTGTTGCGGGGAACCTCCTACAATGAGCAGTACTTC
NA,few,TRBV28,TRBJ2-7,CASSLGPSFYEQYF,TGTGCCAGCAGTTTAGGACCGAGTTTCTACGAGCAGTACTTC
NA,NA,TRBV6-2/TRBV6-3,TRBJ2-7,CASSYDPAAGHNYEQYF,TGTGCCAGCAGTTACGATCCTGCTGCAGGACATAACTACGAGCAGTACTTC
NA,many,TRBV6-6,TRBJ1-4,CASSLGFGEKLFF,TGTGCCAGCAGTTTGGGGTTTGGTGAAAAACTGTTTTTT
NA,NA,TRBV7-9,TRBJ2-5,CASSLEIGRQETQYF,TGTGCCAGCAGCTTAGAGATCGGCAGACAAGAGACCCAGTACTTC
TRBD1,few,TRBV12-3/TRBV12-4,TRBJ1-5,CASSLPGQGWHQPQHF,TGTGCCAGCAGTCTACCGGGACAGGGGTGGCATCAGCCCCAGCATTTT
NA,few,TRBV9,TRBJ1-3,CASSVERVSSGTTIYF,TGTGCCAGCAGCGTAGAACGGGTGAGCTCTGGAACCACCATATATTTT
TRBD2,few,TRBV20-1,TRBJ2-5,CSATYPSGGQETQYF,TGCAGTGCTACCTATCCTAGCGGGGGGCAAGAGACCCAGTACTTC
TRBD2,many,TRBV19,TRBJ2-1,CASSISSGYYNEQFF,TGTGCCAGTAGTATTAGTAGCGGGTACTACAATGAGCAGTTCTTC
NA,NA,TRBV19,TRBJ2-1,CAGSIDLGGPRRGKYNEQFF,TGTGCCGGTAGTATAGATCTGGGGGGACCGAGGAGAGGAAAATACAATGAGCAGTTCTTC
NA,once,TRBV5-3,TRBJ2-7,CASSVGFEQYF,TGTGCCAGCAGCGTGGGCTTCGAGCAGTACTTC
NA,many,TRBV15,TRBJ1-5,CATSVPGAAQPQHF,TGTGCCACCAGCGTACCAGGGGCTGCACAGCCCCAGCATTTT
TRBD2,few,TRBV7-9,TRBJ2-1,CASKSAGEYNEQFF,TGTGCCAGCAAATCAGCGGGGGAGTACAATGAGCAGTTCTTC
NA,once,TRBV7-9,TRBJ2-3,CDSSPSLAGITPSGAQYF,TGTGACAGCAGCCCGAGTCTCGCGGGGATCACTCCCTCCGGGGCGCAGTATTTT
TRBD2,NA,TRBV2,TRBJ2-1,CARQLAGGYNEQFF,TGTGCCAGACAACTAGCGGGGGGTTACAATGAGCAGTTCTTC
TRBD2,many,TRBV11-2,TRBJ2-5,CASGQAGVQETQYF,TGTGCCAGCGGCCAAGCGGGGGTCCAAGAGACCCAGTACTTC
TRBD1,few,TRBV2,TRBJ2-1,CASSDLGQGVHEQFF,TGTGCCAGCAGTGATCTGGGACAGGGGGTCCATGAGCAGTTCTTC
TRBD1,many,TRBV5-6,TRBJ2-7,CASSWGTGPAGYEQYF,TGTGCCAGCAGCTGGGGGACAGGGCCAGCGGGTTACGAGCAGTACTTC
NA,many,TRBV6-6,TRBJ2-7,CASSKPGQGYEQYF,TGTGCCAGCAGTAAACCGGGGCAGGGCTACGAGCAGTACTTC
NA,few,TRBV21-1,TRBJ2-7,CASSTSTGLYEQYF,TGTGCCAGCAGCACTTCAACAGGGCTCTACGAGCAGTACTTC
TRBD2,many,TRBV12-3/TRBV12-4,TRBJ2-3,CASRPSLAGPRDTQYF,TGTGCCAGCAGACCCTCACTAGCGGGTCCTCGGGATACGCAGTATTTT
NA,many,TRBV24-1,TRBJ2-1,CATSEPGRNEQFF,TGTGCCACCAGTGAACCCGGACGGAATGAGCAGTTCTTC
NA,NA,TRBV2,TRBJ2-6,CASSVKWGPGASVLTF,TGTGCCAGCAGTGTCAAATGGGGGCCAGGGGCCAGCGTCCTGACTTTC
NA,many,TRBV6-2/TRBV6-3,TRBJ1-1,CASKEGLNTEAFF,TGTGCCAGCAAGGAGGGGTTGAACACTGAAGCTTTCTTT
NA,few,TRBV20-1,TRBJ1-4,CSASKGVSEKLFF,TGCAGTGCTAGTAAAGGAGTTAGTGAAAAACTGTTTTTT
TRBD2,many,TRBV2,TRBJ2-3,CASSDPTSGIRTDTQYF,TGTGCCAGCAGTGACCCGACTAGCGGGATTCGCACAGATACGCAGTATTTT